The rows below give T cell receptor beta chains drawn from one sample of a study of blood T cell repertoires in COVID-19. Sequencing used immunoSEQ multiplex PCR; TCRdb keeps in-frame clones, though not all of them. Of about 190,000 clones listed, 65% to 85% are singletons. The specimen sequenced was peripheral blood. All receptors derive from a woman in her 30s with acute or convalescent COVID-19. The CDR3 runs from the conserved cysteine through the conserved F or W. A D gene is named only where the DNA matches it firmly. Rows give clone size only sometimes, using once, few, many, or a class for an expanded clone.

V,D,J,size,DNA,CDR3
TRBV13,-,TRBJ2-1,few,TGTGCCAGCAGCTTAAGGGGGGGCAGGCACAATGAGCAGTTCTTC,CASSLRGGRHNEQFF
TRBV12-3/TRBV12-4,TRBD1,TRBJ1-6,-,TGTGCCAGCAGCCGGACAGGGAACTCACCCCTCCACTTT,CASSRTGNSPLHF
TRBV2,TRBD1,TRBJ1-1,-,TGTGCCAGCAGTGAAAGGGACAGGGCCATGAACACTGAAGCTTTCTTT,CASSERDRAMNTEAFF
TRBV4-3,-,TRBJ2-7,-,TGCGCCAGCAGCCAAGAGGAGACCTACGAGCAGTACTTC,CASSQEETYEQYF
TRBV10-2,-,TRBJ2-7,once,TGCGCCAGCAGTGGGGGGGGCGGGACTTTCTACGAGCAGTACTTC,CASSGGGGTFYEQYF
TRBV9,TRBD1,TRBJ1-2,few,TGTGCCAGCAGCCTGGGAGGACAGGGGGCTAACTATGGCTACACCTTC,CASSLGGQGANYGYTF
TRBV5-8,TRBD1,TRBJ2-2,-,TGTGCCAGCAGCTTATTTGGGACAGGGATTGTCGGCACCGGGGAGCTGTTTTTT,CASSLFGTGIVGTGELFF
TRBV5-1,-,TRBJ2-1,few,TGCGCCAGCAGCTTGGCCGGGGCGGGACACAATGAGCAGTTCTTC,CASSLAGAGHNEQFF
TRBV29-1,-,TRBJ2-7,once,TGCAGCGTTGAACTGGGGCAGTCCCCTAACTACGAGCAGTACTTC,CSVELGQSPNYEQYF
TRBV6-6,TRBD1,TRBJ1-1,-,TGTGCCAGCAGTCTTACAGGGGTGAACACTGAAGCTTTCTTT,CASSLTGVNTEAFF